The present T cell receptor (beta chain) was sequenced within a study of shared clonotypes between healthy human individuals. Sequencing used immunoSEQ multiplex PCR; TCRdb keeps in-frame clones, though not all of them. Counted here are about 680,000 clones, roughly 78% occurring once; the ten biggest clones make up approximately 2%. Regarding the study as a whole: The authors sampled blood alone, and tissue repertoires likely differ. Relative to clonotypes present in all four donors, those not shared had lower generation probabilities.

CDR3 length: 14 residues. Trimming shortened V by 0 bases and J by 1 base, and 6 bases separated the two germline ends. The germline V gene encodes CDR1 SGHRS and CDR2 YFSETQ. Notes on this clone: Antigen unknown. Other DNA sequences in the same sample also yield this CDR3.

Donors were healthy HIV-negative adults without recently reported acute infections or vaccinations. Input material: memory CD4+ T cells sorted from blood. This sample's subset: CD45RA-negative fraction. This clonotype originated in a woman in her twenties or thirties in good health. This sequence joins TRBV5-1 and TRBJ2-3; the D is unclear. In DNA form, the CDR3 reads TGCGCCAGCAGCTTGGGACGAGGCACAGATACGCAGTATTTT. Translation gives CASSLGRGTDTQYF.